This TCR beta chain was identified in a study of cytomegalovirus exposure and HLA in healthy donors. This CDR3 comprises 13 residues. The V and J ends lost 3 bases and 5 bases respectively, with 13 bases between them. Germline assignment: CDR1 SQVTM and CDR2 ANQGSEA. Researchers ran the PCR with 60 Vbeta and 13 Jbeta primers. Sequenced by immunoSEQ multiplex PCR; TCRdb stores in-frame clones only, minus some. The sample records some 150,000 clones, 65% to 80% being singletons. This clonotype originated in a middle-aged woman in good health and CMV-seronegative. Sequenced input: PBMCs. V and J are TRBV29-1 and TRBJ2-5, with D tentatively TRBD2 (5 bases). The CDR3 sequence is CSVDELVWETQYF. The DNA for the CDR3 is TGCAGCGTTGATGAACTAGTATGGGAGACCCAGTACTTC.